The T cell receptor beta chain under discussion was sequenced for a study of T cells expressing NK-cell markers. About the study: Sorted CD3+CD56+NKG2C+, CD3+CD56+NKG2C- and CD3+CD56-NKG2C+ T cells supplied TCR beta repertoires. Findings of the study overall: Among CD8+ T cells from several donors, dominant NKG2C+ clonotypes accounted for about 1.0-7.0%. These same clonotypes (in several donors) also led the CD3+CD56-NKG2C+ fraction. Questions lingered over whether expanded NKG2C+ T cell clones were HCMV-specific.

The CDR3 runs to 14 residues. As concerns this clonotype: Its antigen is unknown.

TCRdb re-called the 5' RACE reads, yielding one record per CDR3 amino acid sequence without DNA. The sample includes about 370,000 distinct CDR3 sequences. J is TRBJ1-5 and V is TRBV12-3 or TRBV12-4. The sample comprised blood T cells: a sorted CD56 or NKG2C T cell subset, CD4+ or CD8+ T cells, or bulk PBMC T cells (not recorded which). This receptor was identified in a woman aged 50 to 60 in good health. The CDR3: CASTQGYSNQPQHF.